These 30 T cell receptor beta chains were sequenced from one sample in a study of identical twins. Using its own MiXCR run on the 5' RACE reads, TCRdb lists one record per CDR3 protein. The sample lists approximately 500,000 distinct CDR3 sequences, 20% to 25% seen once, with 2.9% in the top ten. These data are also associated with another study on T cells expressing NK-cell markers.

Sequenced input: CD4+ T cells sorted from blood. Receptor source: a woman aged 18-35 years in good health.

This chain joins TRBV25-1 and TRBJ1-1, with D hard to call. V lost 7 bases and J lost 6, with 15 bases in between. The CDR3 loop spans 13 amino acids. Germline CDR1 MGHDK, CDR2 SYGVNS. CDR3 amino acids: CASIPSGSAEAFF. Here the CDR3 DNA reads TGTGCCAGCATTCCCTCGGGGTCGGCTGAAGCTTTCTTT.

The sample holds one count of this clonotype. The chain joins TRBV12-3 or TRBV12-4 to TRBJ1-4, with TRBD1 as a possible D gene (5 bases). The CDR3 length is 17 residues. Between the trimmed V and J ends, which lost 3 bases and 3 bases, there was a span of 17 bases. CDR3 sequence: CASSFKRLGEPNEKLFF. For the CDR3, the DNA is TGTGCCAGCAGTTTCAAAAGGTTAGGGGAGCCTAATGAAAAACTGTTTTTT.

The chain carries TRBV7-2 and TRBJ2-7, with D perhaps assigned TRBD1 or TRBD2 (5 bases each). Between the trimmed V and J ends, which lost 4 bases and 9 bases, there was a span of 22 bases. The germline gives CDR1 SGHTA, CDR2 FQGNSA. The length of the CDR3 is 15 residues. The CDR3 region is CASSWGTSQNGRQYF. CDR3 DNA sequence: TGTGCCAGCAGCTGGGGGACGTCTCAGAACGGGCGGCAGTACTTC.

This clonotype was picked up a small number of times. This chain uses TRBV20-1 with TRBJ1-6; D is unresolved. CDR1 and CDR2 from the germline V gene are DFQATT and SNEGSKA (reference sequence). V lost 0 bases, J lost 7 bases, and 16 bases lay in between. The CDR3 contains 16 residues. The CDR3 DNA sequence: TGCAGTGCTAGAGATCCCGGGCAGATGCGGAATTCACCCCTCCACTTT. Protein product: CSARDPGQMRNSPLHF.

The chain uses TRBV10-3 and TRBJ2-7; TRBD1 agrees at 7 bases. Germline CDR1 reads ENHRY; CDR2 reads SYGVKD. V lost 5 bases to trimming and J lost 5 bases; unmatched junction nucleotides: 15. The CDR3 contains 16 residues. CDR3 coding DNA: TGTGCCATCAGTATCCGCCCGACAGGGATTCTCCACGAGCAGTACTTC. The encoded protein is CAISIRPTGILHEQYF.

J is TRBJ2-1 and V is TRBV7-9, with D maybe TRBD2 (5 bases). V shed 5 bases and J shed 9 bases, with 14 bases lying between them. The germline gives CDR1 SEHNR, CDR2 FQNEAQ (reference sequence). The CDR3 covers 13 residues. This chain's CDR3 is CASSQKRETEQFF. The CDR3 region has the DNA TGTGCCAGCAGCCAAAAAAGGGAGACTGAGCAGTTCTTC.

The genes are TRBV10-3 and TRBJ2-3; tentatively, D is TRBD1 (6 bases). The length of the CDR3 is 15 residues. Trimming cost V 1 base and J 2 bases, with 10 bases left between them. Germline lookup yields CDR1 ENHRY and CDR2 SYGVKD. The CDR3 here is CAISELGALTDTQYF. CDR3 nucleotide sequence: TGTGCCATCAGTGAGTTGGGGGCCCTCACAGATACGCAGTATTTT.

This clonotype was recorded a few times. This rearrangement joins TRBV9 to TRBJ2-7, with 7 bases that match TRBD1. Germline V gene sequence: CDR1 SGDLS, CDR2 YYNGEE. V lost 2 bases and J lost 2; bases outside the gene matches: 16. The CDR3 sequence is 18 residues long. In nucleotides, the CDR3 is TGTGCCAGCAGCGTCGCGCCAGGACAGGTTGGGCTCCCCTACGAGCAGTACTTC. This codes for CASSVAPGQVGLPYEQYF.

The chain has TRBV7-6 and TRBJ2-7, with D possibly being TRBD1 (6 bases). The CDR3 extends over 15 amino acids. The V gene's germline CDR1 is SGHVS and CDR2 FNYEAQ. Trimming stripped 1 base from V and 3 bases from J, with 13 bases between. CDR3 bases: TGTGCCAGCAGCTTAGGGGATGACAGGAGCTACGAGCAGTACTTC. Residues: CASSLGDDRSYEQYF. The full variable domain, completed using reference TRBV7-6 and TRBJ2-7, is GAGVSQSPRYKVTKRGQDVALRCDPISGHVSLYWYRQALGQGPEFLTYFNYEAQQDKSGLPNDRFSAERPEGSISTLTIQRTEQRDSAMYRCASSLGDDRSYEQYFGPGTRLTVT.

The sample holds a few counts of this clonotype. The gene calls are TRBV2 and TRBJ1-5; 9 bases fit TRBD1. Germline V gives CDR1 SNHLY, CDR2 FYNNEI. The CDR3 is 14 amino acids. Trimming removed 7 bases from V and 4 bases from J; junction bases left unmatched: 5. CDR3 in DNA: TGTGCCAGCAAAGGGACAGGGTGGAATCAGCCCCAGCATTTT. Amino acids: CASKGTGWNQPQHF.

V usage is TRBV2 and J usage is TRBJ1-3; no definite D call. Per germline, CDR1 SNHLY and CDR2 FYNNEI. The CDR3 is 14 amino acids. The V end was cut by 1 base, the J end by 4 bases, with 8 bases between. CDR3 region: CASSEEARGNTIYF. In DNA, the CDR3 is TGTGCCAGCAGTGAAGAGGCGCGGGGAAACACCATATATTTT.

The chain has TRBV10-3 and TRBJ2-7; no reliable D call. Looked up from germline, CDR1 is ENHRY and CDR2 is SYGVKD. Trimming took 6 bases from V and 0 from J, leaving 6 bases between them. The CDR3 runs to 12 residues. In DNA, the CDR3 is TGTGCCATCAGCGGCAGCTCCTACGAGCAGTACTTC. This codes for CAISGSSYEQYF.

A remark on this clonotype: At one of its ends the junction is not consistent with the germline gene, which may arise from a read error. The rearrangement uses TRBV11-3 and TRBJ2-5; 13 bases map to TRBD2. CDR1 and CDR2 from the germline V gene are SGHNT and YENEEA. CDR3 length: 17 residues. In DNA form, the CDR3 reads TGTGTCAGCAGCTTAGGGACTAGCGGGGCCCACCAAGAGACCCAGTACTTC. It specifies CVSSLGTSGAHQETQYF.

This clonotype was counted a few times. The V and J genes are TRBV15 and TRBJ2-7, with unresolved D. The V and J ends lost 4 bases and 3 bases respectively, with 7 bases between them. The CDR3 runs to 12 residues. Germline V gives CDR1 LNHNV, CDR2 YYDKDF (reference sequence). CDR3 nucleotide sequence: TGTGCCACCAGCAAACCCGGCTACGAGCAGTACTTC. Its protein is CATSKPGYEQYF.

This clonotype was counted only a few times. CDR3 region: CASFSLVGWTGELFF. The CDR3 region has the DNA TGTGCCAGCTTCTCCCTCGTGGGGTGGACCGGGGAGCTGTTTTTT. This chain uses TRBV6-1 with TRBJ2-2; no firm D call. This CDR3 region has 15 residues. Germline V CDR1 and CDR2: MNHNS, SASEGT. V dropped 8 bases and J dropped 5 bases, with 18 bases sitting between them.

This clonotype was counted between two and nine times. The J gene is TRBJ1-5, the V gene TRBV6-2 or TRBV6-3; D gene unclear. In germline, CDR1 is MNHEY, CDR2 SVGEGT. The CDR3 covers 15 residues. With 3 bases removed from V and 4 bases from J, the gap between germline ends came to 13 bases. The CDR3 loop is CASSYGLAGNQPQHF. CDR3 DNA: TGTGCCAGCAGTTATGGGCTGGCCGGGAATCAGCCCCAGCATTTT.

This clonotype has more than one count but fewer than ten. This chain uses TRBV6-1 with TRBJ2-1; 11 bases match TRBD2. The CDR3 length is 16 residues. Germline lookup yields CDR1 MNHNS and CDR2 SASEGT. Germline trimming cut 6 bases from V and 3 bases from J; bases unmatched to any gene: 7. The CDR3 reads CASSRLAGGNYNEQFF. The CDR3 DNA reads TGTGCCAGCAGCCGCCTAGCGGGAGGAAACTACAATGAGCAGTTCTTC.

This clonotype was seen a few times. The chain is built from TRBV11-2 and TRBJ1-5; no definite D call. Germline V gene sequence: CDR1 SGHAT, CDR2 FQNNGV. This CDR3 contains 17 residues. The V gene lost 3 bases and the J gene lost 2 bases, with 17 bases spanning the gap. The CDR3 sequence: CASSFDRHGVGNQPQHF. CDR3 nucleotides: TGTGCCAGCAGCTTTGATCGGCACGGGGTAGGCAATCAGCCCCAGCATTTT.

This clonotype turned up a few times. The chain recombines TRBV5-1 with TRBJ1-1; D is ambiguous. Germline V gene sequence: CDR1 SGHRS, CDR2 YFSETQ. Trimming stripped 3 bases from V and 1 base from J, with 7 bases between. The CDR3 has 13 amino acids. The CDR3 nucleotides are TGCGCCAGCAGCTCTACAGAGAACACTGAAGCTTTCTTT. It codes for CASSSTENTEAFF.

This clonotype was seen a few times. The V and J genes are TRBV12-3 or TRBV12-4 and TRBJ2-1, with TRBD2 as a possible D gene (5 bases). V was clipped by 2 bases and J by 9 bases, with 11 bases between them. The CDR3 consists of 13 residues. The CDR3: CASSLLSGGEQFF. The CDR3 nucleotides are TGTGCCAGCAGTTTACTTTCAGGAGGTGAGCAGTTCTTC.

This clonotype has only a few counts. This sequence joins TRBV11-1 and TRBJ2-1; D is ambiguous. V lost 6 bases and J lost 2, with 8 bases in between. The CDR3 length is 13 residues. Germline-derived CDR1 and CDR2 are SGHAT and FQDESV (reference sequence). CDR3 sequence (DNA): TGTGCCAGCAGACCGGGCCCCTACAATGAGCAGTTCTTC. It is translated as CASRPGPYNEQFF. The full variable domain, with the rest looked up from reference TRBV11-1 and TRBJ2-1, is EAEVAQSPRYKITEKSQAVAFWCDPISGHATLYWYRQILGQGPELLVQFQDESVVDDSQLPKDRFSAERLKGVDSTLKIQPAELGDSAMYLCASRPGPYNEQFFGPGTRLTVL.

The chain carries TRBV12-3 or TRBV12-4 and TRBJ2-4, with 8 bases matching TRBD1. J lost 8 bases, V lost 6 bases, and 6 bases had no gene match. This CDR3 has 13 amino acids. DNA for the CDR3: TGTGCCAGCAGAATAACAGGGGGAGACATTCAGTACTTC. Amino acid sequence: CASRITGGDIQYF.

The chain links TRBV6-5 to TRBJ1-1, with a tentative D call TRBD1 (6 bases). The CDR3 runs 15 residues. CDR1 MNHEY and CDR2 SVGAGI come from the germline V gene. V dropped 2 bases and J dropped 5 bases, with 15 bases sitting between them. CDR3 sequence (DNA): TGTGCCAGCAGTTACCCCGGGGGCGCCGGGACTGAAGCTTTCTTT. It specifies CASSYPGGAGTEAFF.

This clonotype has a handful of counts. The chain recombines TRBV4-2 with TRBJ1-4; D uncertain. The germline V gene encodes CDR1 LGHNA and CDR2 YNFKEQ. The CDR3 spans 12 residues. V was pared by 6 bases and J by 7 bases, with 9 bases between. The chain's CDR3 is CASRGMGEKLFF. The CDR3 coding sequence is TGTGCCAGCAGGGGTATGGGTGAAAAACTGTTTTTT.

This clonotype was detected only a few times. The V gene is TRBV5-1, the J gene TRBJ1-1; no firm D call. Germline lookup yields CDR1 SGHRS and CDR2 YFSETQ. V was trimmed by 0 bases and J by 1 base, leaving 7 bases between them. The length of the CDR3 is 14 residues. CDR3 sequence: CASSLEWKNTEAFF. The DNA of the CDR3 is TGCGCCAGCAGCTTGGAGTGGAAGAACACTGAAGCTTTCTTT.

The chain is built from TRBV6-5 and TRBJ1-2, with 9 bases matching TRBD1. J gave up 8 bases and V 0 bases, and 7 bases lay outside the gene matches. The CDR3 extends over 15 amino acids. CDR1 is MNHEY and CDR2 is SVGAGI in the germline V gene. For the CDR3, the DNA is TGTGCCAGCAGTTACTCGGGACAGGGATCTCAAGGCTACACCTTC. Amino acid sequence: CASSYSGQGSQGYTF.

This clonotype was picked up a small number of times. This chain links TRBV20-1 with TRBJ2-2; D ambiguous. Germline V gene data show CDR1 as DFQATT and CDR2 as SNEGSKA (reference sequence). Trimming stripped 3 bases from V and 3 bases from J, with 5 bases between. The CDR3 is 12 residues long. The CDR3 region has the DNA TGCAGTGCTAGTGAGGACACCGGGGAGCTGTTTTTT. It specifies CSASEDTGELFF.

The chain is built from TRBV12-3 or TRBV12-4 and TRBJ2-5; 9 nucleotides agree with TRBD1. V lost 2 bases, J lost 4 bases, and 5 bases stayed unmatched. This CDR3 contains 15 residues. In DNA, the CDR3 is TGTGCCAGCAGTTTATCAAACAGGGGGCTAGAGACCCAGTACTTC. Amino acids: CASSLSNRGLETQYF.

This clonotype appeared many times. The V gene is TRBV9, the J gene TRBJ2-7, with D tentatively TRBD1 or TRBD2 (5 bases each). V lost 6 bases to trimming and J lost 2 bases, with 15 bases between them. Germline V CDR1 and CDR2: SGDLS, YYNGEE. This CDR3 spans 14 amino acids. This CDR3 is CASTPGTGPYEQYF. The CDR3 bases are TGTGCCAGCACCCCCGGGACCGGACCCTACGAGCAGTACTTC.

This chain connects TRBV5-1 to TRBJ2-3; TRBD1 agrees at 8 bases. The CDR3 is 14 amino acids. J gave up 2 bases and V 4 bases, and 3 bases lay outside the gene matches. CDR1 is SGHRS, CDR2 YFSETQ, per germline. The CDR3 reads CASSPDRDTDTQYF. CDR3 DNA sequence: TGCGCCAGCAGCCCGGACAGGGACACAGATACGCAGTATTTT.